The clone carrying this TCR beta chain was detected only a few times. Its antigen is not known. This sample is drawn from a study of T-cell memory formation after mild COVID-19. Study in general: The two donors had largely donor-specific TCR clusters. Study-wide points: Contracting CD8+ clones were enriched in EMRA, CD4+ mainly in CM and EM. The appearance of some responding clones in pre-infection memory suggested that cross-reactive memory joined. Second-wave clones peaking on day 37 lacked confirmed SARS-CoV-2 specificity.

One entry per CDR3 protein results from TCRdb running MiXCR on the 5' RACE reads. The sample has 340,000 or so distinct CDR3 sequences, under 15% seen once. The receptor's source is a man aged 18 to 30 who had mild COVID-19 (a few samples of this study predate the infection). Cell type and time point are not known. What was sequenced was PBMCs or a T cell subset sorted from them (not recorded which).

The CDR3 protein is CATSRDYSGGAGELFF. Here the CDR3 DNA reads TGTGCCACCAGCAGAGATTATTCAGGGGGAGCCGGGGAGCTGTTTTTT. This chain uses TRBV15 with TRBJ2-2; TRBD1 aligns across 7 bases. V lost 0 bases, J lost 6 bases, and 7 bases stayed unmatched. Per germline, CDR1 LNHNV and CDR2 YYDKDF (reference sequence). The CDR3 is 16 residues long.